These 30 T cell receptor beta chains were sequenced from one sample in a study of regulatory and conventional T cells in RAG deficiency. Blood CD4+ CD25-high CD127-low regulatory T cells supplied the genomic DNA template. TCRdb keeps only in-frame clones here, not all; method: immunoSEQ multiplex PCR. This repertoire shows approximately 3,000 clones, roughly 92% found once; its top ten account for 8.2%. A further study also used this sample, focusing on regulatory T cells. This second study notes: Primers: 52 TRBV forward and 13 TRBJ reverse.

Sequencing was carried out using CD4+ Tregs sorted from blood. The receptors derive from a human donor in good health.

V is TRBV7-2 and J is TRBJ2-7, with 10 positions matching TRBD2. J gave up 2 bases and V 4 bases, and 14 bases lay outside the gene matches. The CDR3 extends over 18 amino acids. Germline V gene sequence: CDR1 SGHTA, CDR2 FQGNSA. In nucleotides, the CDR3 is TGTGCCAGCAGCTCAACGGGGGGATCACTAGCGGGAACCTACGAGCAGTACTTC. Translated, it gives CASSSTGGSLAGTYEQYF.

The chain couples TRBV5-4 to TRBJ2-1; weak D call: TRBD2 (5 bases). The CDR3 spans 14 residues. V lost 1 base and J lost 8, with 13 bases in between. Germline V lookup: CDR1 SGHNT, CDR2 YYREEE (reference sequence). DNA for the CDR3: TGTGCCAGCAGCTTGATGGTGGGGAGCCATGAGCAGTTCTTC. Its protein product is CASSLMVGSHEQFF.

This chain links TRBV6-1 with TRBJ2-7; D could derive from TRBD1 or TRBD2 (6 bases each). Per germline, CDR1 MNHNS and CDR2 SASEGT. Trimming took 6 bases from V and 9 from J, leaving 15 bases between them. The CDR3 length is 12 residues. The CDR3 loop is CASRGLTGLQYF. The DNA for the CDR3 is TGTGCCAGCAGGGGACTTACAGGGTTGCAGTACTTC.

This sequence joins TRBV11-2 and TRBJ2-7; D call uncertain. Deletions cut 2 bases from V and 0 bases from J, with 8 bases between. This CDR3 has 14 amino acids. The V gene's germline CDR1 is SGHAT and CDR2 FQNNGV. This chain's CDR3 is CASSLTDNSYEQYF. The DNA of the CDR3 is TGTGCCAGCAGCTTAACCGACAACTCCTACGAGCAGTACTTC.

The V gene is TRBV28, the J gene TRBJ1-5, with a possible D match to TRBD1 (6 bases). The CDR3 has 16 residues. V was clipped by 1 base and J by 4 bases, with 14 bases between them. Germline V gives CDR1 MDHEN, CDR2 SYDVKM. The CDR3 nucleotides are TGTGCCAGCAGTTTATTAAGGGGGACTGGGAATCAGCCCCAGCATTTT. Translating gives CASSLLRGTGNQPQHF.

This clone came up a few times. The J gene is TRBJ2-7, the V gene TRBV6-1; D is ambiguous. The CDR3 runs 12 residues. Germline V gives CDR1 MNHNS, CDR2 SASEGT. V lost 1 base and J 6 bases, leaving 7 bases between the germline ends. The CDR3 coding sequence is TGTGCCAGCAGTGAAGTGGGGTTCGAGCAGTACTTC. It translates to CASSEVGFEQYF.

The gene calls are TRBV27 and TRBJ1-1; weak D call: TRBD1 (6 bases). The germline gives CDR1 MNHEY, CDR2 SMNVEV (reference sequence). With 5 bases removed from V and 0 bases from J, the gap between germline ends came to 13 bases. The CDR3 is made up of 15 amino acids. Here the CDR3 DNA reads TGTGCCAGCAGTCATCTAGGGGGGATGAACACTGAAGCTTTCTTT. It encodes CASSHLGGMNTEAFF.

The genes are TRBV7-2 and TRBJ2-1, with TRBD2 as a possible D gene (5 bases). CDR1 is SGHTA and CDR2 is FQGNSA in the germline V gene. The ends were cut back, 2 bases at V and 9 bases at J, with 14 bases in the middle. The CDR3 contains 14 residues. The CDR3, as DNA: TGTGCCAGCAGCTTAATGGGGATTGAGGGTGAGCAGTTCTTC. Amino acid sequence: CASSLMGIEGEQFF.

A single count supports this clone. This chain connects TRBV5-1 to TRBJ1-3; D unresolved. Trimming stripped 0 bases from V and 3 bases from J, with 1 base between. Germline V CDR1 and CDR2: SGHRS, YFSETQ. The CDR3 runs to 12 residues. DNA for the CDR3: TGCGCCAGCAGCTTGGGTGGAAACACCATATATTTT. Its protein is CASSLGGNTIYF.

The genes are TRBV10-3 and TRBJ2-1, with 12 bases matching TRBD1. This CDR3 has 14 residues. V dropped 6 bases and J dropped 6; count of bases not matched to a gene: 3. Looked up from germline, CDR1 is ENHRY and CDR2 is SYGVKD. CDR3 DNA sequence: TGTGCCATCAGACCGGGACAGGGGGCCAATGAGCAGTTCTTC. Its translation: CAIRPGQGANEQFF.

The chain links TRBV5-5 to TRBJ2-3; possibly TRBD1 for D (6 bases). The germline V gene encodes CDR1 SGHKS and CDR2 YYEKEE (reference sequence). Trimming removed 4 bases at V and 8 bases at J, with 20 bases between. The CDR3 runs 15 residues. The CDR3 nucleotides are TGTGCCAGCAGCCTGACACAGGACAGTATTGGTACGCAGTATTTT. Protein product: CASSLTQDSIGTQYF.

J is TRBJ2-7 and V is TRBV10-2; 10 nucleotides agree with TRBD1. With 8 bases clipped from V and 3 bases from J, the junction kept 7 bases outside the gene matches. The CDR3 is made up of 14 amino acids. Germline loops: CDR1 WSHSY, CDR2 SAAADI. CDR3 region: CASEQRTGGYEQYF. The CDR3 coding sequence is TGCGCCAGCGAGCAACGGACAGGGGGCTACGAGCAGTACTTC.

The chain recombines TRBV12-5 with TRBJ1-3, with D possibly matching TRBD1 (5 bases). The CDR3 length is 14 residues. V lost 6 bases to trimming and J lost 0 bases, with 9 bases between them. Looked up from germline, CDR1 is LGHNT and CDR2 is FRNRAP. In nucleotides, the CDR3 is TGTGCTAGTGGCCACGACAGCTCTGGAAACACCATATATTTT. Its protein product is CASGHDSSGNTIYF.

The chain joins TRBV9 to TRBJ2-5, with 11 bases lining up with TRBD2. This CDR3 is 16 amino acids long. Germline loops: CDR1 SGDLS, CDR2 YYNGEE. V gave up 2 bases and J gave up 3 bases; unmatched junction bases: 6. The CDR3 spells CASSVLTGLAEETQYF. DNA of the CDR3: TGTGCCAGCAGCGTCTTAACGGGACTAGCGGAAGAGACCCAGTACTTC.

This chain joins TRBV10-3 and TRBJ2-1; the D gene is possibly TRBD2 (5 bases). CDR1 is ENHRY and CDR2 is SYGVKD in the germline V gene. The CDR3 spans 14 residues. V was trimmed by 0 bases and J by 12 bases, leaving 15 bases between them. The CDR3: CAISESADVRGQFF. The CDR3 DNA sequence: TGTGCCATCAGTGAGTCGGCAGACGTACGGGGGCAGTTCTTC.

The V gene is TRBV2, the J gene TRBJ2-4, with TRBD1 matching over 7 bases. CDR1 is SNHLY and CDR2 is FYNNEI in the germline V gene. With 4 bases clipped from V and 3 bases from J, the junction kept 3 bases outside the gene matches. This CDR3 region has 14 residues. The chain's CDR3 is CASSGGQYKNIQYF. DNA of the CDR3: TGTGCCAGCAGTGGGGGACAGTACAAAAACATTCAGTACTTC.

The V gene is TRBV9, the J gene TRBJ1-2, with D possibly TRBD1 on 5 matching bases. CDR1 is SGDLS, CDR2 YYNGEE, per germline. The CDR3 covers 15 residues. V lost 4 bases and J lost 5, with 18 bases in between. CDR3 sequence reads: CASSIQGNPKYGYTF. The CDR3 DNA reads as TGTGCCAGCAGCATTCAGGGAAACCCAAAGTATGGCTACACCTTC.

The chain has TRBV5-1 and TRBJ2-3, with TRBD2 matching 9 bases. Trimming took 3 bases from V and 4 from J; bases not matched to a gene: 15. This CDR3 has 18 residues. CDR1 and CDR2 from the germline V gene are SGHRS and YFSETQ. The CDR3 coding sequence is TGCGCCAGCAGCTGGGGGCCGGGACTAGCATCTTCAGCAGATACGCAGTATTTT. It yields the protein CASSWGPGLASSADTQYF.

The chain joins TRBV5-5 to TRBJ1-1; D gene uncertain. Germline V gene sequence: CDR1 SGHKS, CDR2 YYEKEE (reference sequence). Trimming pared 0 bases from V and 1 base from J, leaving 4 bases between. The CDR3 length is 13 residues. For the CDR3, the DNA is TGTGCCAGCAGCTTGGGGGGGAACACTGAAGCTTTCTTT. This encodes CASSLGGNTEAFF.

J is TRBJ1-1 and V is TRBV28, with D possibly being TRBD1 (5 bases). The CDR3 runs to 12 residues. Trimming took off 7 bases at V and 5 bases at J, with 11 bases between the two ends. The V gene's germline CDR1 is MDHEN and CDR2 SYDVKM. This CDR3 is CASTARVTEAFF. The CDR3, as DNA: TGTGCCAGCACAGCCAGGGTTACTGAAGCTTTCTTT. The full variable domain, its missing parts supplied by reference TRBV28 and TRBJ1-1, is DVKVTQSSRYLVKRTGEKVFLECVQDMDHENMFWYRQDPGLGLRLIYFSYDVKMKEKGDIPEGYSVSREKKERFSLILESASTNQTSMYLCASTARVTEAFFGQGTRLTVV.

The V and J genes are TRBV5-6 and TRBJ2-7; D perhaps matches TRBD1 (6 bases). The germline V gene encodes CDR1 SGHDT and CDR2 YYEEEE. Trimming pared 3 bases from V and 2 bases from J, leaving 15 bases between. The CDR3 loop spans 15 amino acids. CDR3 sequence (DNA): TGTGCCAGCAGCTCGCTAAGGACAGAACCCTACGAGCAGTACTTC. It yields the protein CASSSLRTEPYEQYF. Full variable domain (outside the CDR3, taken from reference TRBV5-6 and TRBJ2-7): DAGVTQSPTHLIKTRGQQVTLRCSPKSGHDTVSWYQQALGQGPQFIFQYYEEEERQRGNFPDRFSGHQFPNYSSELNVNALLLGDSALYLCASSSLRTEPYEQYFGPGTRLTVT.

The chain has TRBV11-3 and TRBJ1-1, with TRBD1 matching 8 bases. Trimming cost V 5 bases and J 1 base; bases outside gene matches: 3. The CDR3 runs 14 residues. The germline V gene encodes CDR1 SGHNT and CDR2 YENEEA. CDR3 protein: CASSPQGGNTEAFF. In DNA, the CDR3 is TGTGCCAGCAGCCCACAGGGGGGGAACACTGAAGCTTTCTTT.

This chain uses TRBV19 with TRBJ1-3; 7 bases match TRBD1. The J segment lost 2 bases and the V segment lost 3 bases, leaving 1 base of the junction unmatched. Germline CDR1 reads LNHDA; CDR2 reads SQIVND (reference sequence). CDR3 length equals 14 residues. The CDR3 loop is CASSITGAGNTIYF. CDR3 nucleotide sequence: TGTGCCAGTAGTATCACAGGGGCTGGAAACACCATATATTTT.

This sequence joins TRBV6-5 and TRBJ2-3; D assignment may be TRBD1 or TRBD2 (6 bases each). Germline loops: CDR1 MNHEY, CDR2 SVGAGI. CDR3 length: 15 residues. V lost 8 bases and J lost 0, with 15 bases in between. DNA for the CDR3: TGTGCCAGCGCCAGCCTAGGGGGGAGCACAGATACGCAGTATTTT. This codes for CASASLGGSTDTQYF.

The V and J genes are TRBV7-9 and TRBJ1-1; D is perhaps TRBD1 (5 bases). Germline CDR1 reads SEHNR; CDR2 reads FQNEAQ (reference sequence). Trimming pared 5 bases from V and 7 bases from J, leaving 14 bases between. The CDR3 totals 13 residues. In DNA form, the CDR3 reads TGTGCCAGCAGCCTATTTGGAGGGGATGAAGCTTTCTTT. Protein: CASSLFGGDEAFF.

The V gene is TRBV18, the J gene TRBJ2-3; no reliable D call. Trimming cost V 0 bases and J 8 bases, with 9 bases left between them. Looked up from germline, CDR1 is KGHSH and CDR2 is LQKENI. The CDR3 has 13 residues. The CDR3 is CASSPPYSTTQYF. CDR3 nucleotide sequence: TGTGCCAGCTCACCACCGTACAGTACTACGCAGTATTTT.

V usage is TRBV28 and J usage is TRBJ1-2; maybe TRBD1 (6 bases). CDR3 length: 14 residues. Per germline, CDR1 MDHEN and CDR2 SYDVKM. Trimming shortened V by 2 bases and J by 7 bases, and 14 bases separated the two germline ends. The CDR3 loop reads CASSLRWGAVGYTF. Here the CDR3 DNA reads TGTGCCAGCAGTTTACGTTGGGGGGCGGTTGGCTACACCTTC.

V gene TRBV9 combines with J gene TRBJ2-2; possibly TRBD2 for D (6 bases). The CDR3 loop spans 15 amino acids. Trimming stripped 0 bases from V and 4 bases from J, with 10 bases between. From germline, CDR1 is SGDLS and CDR2 YYNGEE. The CDR3 DNA reads as TGTGCCAGCAGCGTAGGCGGCGGGACCACCGGGGAGCTGTTTTTT. Protein: CASSVGGGTTGELFF.

This chain links TRBV12-5 with TRBJ2-1; 9 nucleotides line up with TRBD2. The V gene's germline CDR1 is LGHNT and CDR2 FRNRAP. This CDR3 region has 15 residues. The V segment lost 7 bases and the J segment 2 bases; nucleotides outside the gene matches: 6. The CDR3 spells CASAAGGSAYNEQFF. The CDR3 DNA reads as TGTGCTAGTGCCGCGGGGGGGTCTGCCTACAATGAGCAGTTCTTC.

The chain is built from TRBV5-1 and TRBJ1-1; TRBD1 matches 7 bases. Trimming took 4 bases from V and 0 from J; bases not matched to a gene: 3. The CDR3 spans 14 residues. CDR1 and CDR2 (germline): SGHRS, YFSETQ. The CDR3 region has the DNA TGCGCCAGCAGCGTGACAGGGCTGAACACTGAAGCTTTCTTT. Protein sequence: CASSVTGLNTEAFF.